This is a list of T cell receptor beta chains from one sample in a study of blood T cell repertoires in COVID-19. Sequencing used immunoSEQ multiplex PCR; TCRdb keeps in-frame clones, though not all of them. The sample consists of around 300,000 clones, approximately 85% of them appearing once. Source material: peripheral blood. These TCRs come from a woman aged 70-85 years with acute or convalescent COVID-19. CDR3s include the opening cysteine and the closing phenylalanine or tryptophan. The order of the fields is V gene, CDR3 length, clone size, J gene, D gene, CDR3 protein, CDR3 DNA. D genes are given only for firm matches. Clone sizes are given selectively: once, few, many, or a class where the clone is expanded.

TRBV5-4	16	.	TRBJ1-1	.	CASSLGGRGARVEAFF	TGTGCCAGCAGCTTGGGCGGGCGGGGGGCGCGGGTTGAAGCTTTCTTT
TRBV9	16	.	TRBJ1-6	.	CASSGGTREYNSPLHF	TGTGCCAGCAGCGGGGGGACCCGGGAGTATAATTCACCCCTCCACTTT
TRBV7-9	13	once	TRBJ1-1	.	CASSFGQNNRAFF	TGTGCCAGCAGCTTCGGACAAAACAATCGGGCTTTCTTT
TRBV9	17	.	TRBJ1-3	TRBD1	CASSPSGQGGSGNTIYF	TGTGCCAGCAGCCCAAGCGGACAGGGCGGATCTGGAAACACCATATATTTT
TRBV6-5	15	.	TRBJ1-1	.	CASSPQIYTGTEAFF	TGTGCCAGCAGTCCACAAATATATACGGGCACTGAAGCTTTCTTT
TRBV4-2	12	.	TRBJ1-4	.	CASSHAGEKLFF	TGTGCCAGCAGCCACGCCGGTGAAAAACTGTTTTTT
TRBV7-6	14	.	TRBJ1-3	TRBD1	CASSSRDRGNTIYF	TGTGCCAGCAGCTCCCGGGACAGGGGAAACACCATATATTTT
TRBV7-3	15	.	TRBJ2-2	TRBD2	CASSLPRGGTGELFF	TGTGCCAGCAGCTTACCGCGGGGGGGAACCGGGGAGCTGTTTTTT
TRBV19	15	.	TRBJ2-7	TRBD1	CASSIGTGSTYEQYF	TGTGCCAGTAGTATAGGGACAGGGTCGACTTACGAGCAGTACTTC
TRBV2	15	.	TRBJ2-1	TRBD2	CASSEGLAGGHEQFF	TGTGCCAGCAGTGAAGGACTAGCGGGGGGGCATGAGCAGTTCTTC
TRBV7-6	15	.	TRBJ1-3	.	CASSPRWRDGNTIYF	TGTGCCAGCAGCCCGAGGTGGAGGGACGGAAACACCATATATTTT
TRBV5-1	16	.	TRBJ2-5	TRBD1	CASSPQPQGVRETQYF	TGCGCCAGCAGCCCCCAACCACAGGGGGTACGGGAGACCCAGTACTTC
TRBV11-2	19	.	TRBJ2-3	TRBD2	CASSLLGPAGGPGTDTQYF	TGTGCCAGCAGCCTACTAGGGCCAGCGGGGGGGCCCGGCACAGATACGCAGTATTTT
TRBV13	15	.	TRBJ1-1	.	CASSLQEGRHTEAFF	TGTGCCAGCAGCTTACAGGAGGGGAGGCACACTGAAGCTTTCTTT
TRBV11-2	14	.	TRBJ2-1	TRBD2	CASSLTGGRNEQFF	TGTGCCAGCAGCTTAACGGGGGGACGGAATGAGCAGTTCTTC
TRBV12-3/TRBV12-4	12	.	TRBJ1-1	.	CASSSSGTKAFF	TGTGCCAGCAGTTCCTCTGGGACAAAAGCTTTCTTT
TRBV28	12	.	TRBJ2-7	.	CASSLQAYEQYF	TGTGCCAGCAGTTTACAGGCCTACGAGCAGTACTTC
TRBV10-3	12	.	TRBJ2-2	.	CAIRRGAGELFF	TGTGCCATCCGTAGGGGTGCCGGGGAGCTGTTTTTT
TRBV13	12	.	TRBJ2-1	.	CASRGRLREQFF	TGTGCCAGCAGGGGCCGGCTTCGCGAGCAGTTCTTC
TRBV6-5	15	.	TRBJ1-4	.	CASRLHITTNEKLFF	TGTGCCAGCAGGTTACACATTACAACTAATGAAAAACTGTTTTTT
TRBV2	13	.	TRBJ1-5	.	CASGGRGSQPQHF	TGTGCCAGCGGGGGGCGCGGGAGTCAGCCCCAGCATTTT
TRBV6-5	14	.	TRBJ1-1	.	CASSYSFGETEAFF	TGTGCCAGCAGTTACTCTTTCGGGGAGACTGAAGCTTTCTTT
TRBV19	12	few	TRBJ1-5	.	CASIGQFEPQHF	TGTGCCAGTATTGGACAGTTCGAGCCCCAGCATTTT
TRBV3-1/TRBV3-2	14	.	TRBJ1-1	.	CASSRPGENTEAFF	TGTGCCAGCAGCCGCCCAGGGGAGAACACTGAAGCTTTCTTT
TRBV2	13	.	TRBJ2-2	.	CASSASRTGELFF	TGTGCCAGCAGTGCCAGTCGAACCGGGGAGCTGTTTTTT
TRBV2	13	.	TRBJ2-3	TRBD2	CASSERGGRTQYF	TGTGCCAGCAGTGAACGCGGGGGAAGGACGCAGTATTTT
TRBV29-1	15	.	TRBJ2-7	.	CSVEDRAGADYEQYF	TGCAGCGTTGAAGATCGGGCGGGGGCCGATTACGAGCAGTACTTC
TRBV6-5	13	.	TRBJ1-2	TRBD1	CASTSGGLNGYTF	TGTGCCAGCACCTCAGGGGGGCTTAACGGCTACACCTTC
TRBV7-2	12	.	TRBJ2-7	TRBD2	CASSLGGGEQYF	TGTGCCAGCAGCTTAGGGGGGGGCGAGCAGTACTTC
TRBV4-1	15	.	TRBJ1-2	.	CASSQAPAGMNGYTF	TGCGCCAGCAGCCAAGCCCCCGCGGGAATGAATGGCTACACCTTC
TRBV2	15	.	TRBJ1-1	.	CASSSQGLAGTEAFF	TGTGCCAGCAGTTCCCAGGGGTTGGCGGGCACTGAAGCTTTCTTT
TRBV7-9	14	.	TRBJ2-1	.	CASSTLGLYNEQFF	TGTGCCAGCAGCACGCTTGGACTTTACAATGAGCAGTTCTTC
TRBV10-3	15	once	TRBJ2-2	.	CAIREGRSNTGELFF	TGTGCCATCAGGGAGGGCAGATCGAACACCGGGGAGCTGTTTTTT
TRBV15	18	.	TRBJ2-7	TRBD2	CATSRDRGAAGFSYEQYF	TGTGCCACCAGCAGAGATAGGGGTGCAGCGGGGTTCTCCTACGAGCAGTACTTC
TRBV11-2	17	.	TRBJ1-3	.	CASSSVGAGSSGNTIYF	TGTGCCAGCAGCTCAGTGGGGGCGGGTTCCTCTGGAAACACCATATATTTT
TRBV5-6	15	.	TRBJ1-2	.	CASSYRGLGGYGYTF	TGTGCCAGCAGCTACCGAGGGTTGGGGGGCTATGGCTACACCTTC
TRBV7-2	14	.	TRBJ2-2	.	CASSLDPGTGELFF	TGTGCCAGCAGCTTAGATCCCGGGACCGGGGAGCTGTTTTTT
TRBV6-6	14	once	TRBJ2-5	TRBD2	CATSSGGAAETQYF	TGTGCCACTTCTAGCGGGGGGGCCGCGGAGACCCAGTACTTC
TRBV6-6	13	.	TRBJ1-1	.	CASRVGRNTEAFF	TGTGCCAGCCGGGTCGGTCGGAACACTGAAGCTTTCTTT
TRBV12-3/TRBV12-4	13	.	TRBJ1-1	.	CASRGTRSTEAFF	TGTGCCAGCAGGGGGACACGGAGCACTGAAGCTTTCTTT
TRBV5-1	16	.	TRBJ2-2	.	CASSLPDTGNTGELFF	TGCGCCAGCTCCCTTCCGGACACAGGGAACACCGGGGAGCTGTTTTTT
TRBV30	13	.	TRBJ1-1	.	CAWSISREGAAFF	TGTGCCTGGAGTATTAGTAGGGAAGGGGCAGCTTTCTTT
TRBV10-3	12	.	TRBJ1-1	.	CAISESAGEAFF	TGTGCCATCAGTGAGTCGGCGGGCGAAGCTTTCTTT
TRBV6-1	17	.	TRBJ1-1	.	CASSVLLRGTLNTEAFF	TGTGCCAGCAGTGTCCTCCTGAGGGGGACATTGAACACTGAAGCTTTCTTT
TRBV4-2	14	.	TRBJ2-7	TRBD1	CASSPLGTGDEQYF	TGTGCCAGCAGCCCTCTAGGGACAGGAGACGAGCAGTACTTC
TRBV3-1/TRBV3-2	15	.	TRBJ2-5	.	CASSQDGQPGGTQYF	TGTGCCAGCAGCCAAGACGGACAGCCTGGAGGGACCCAGTACTTC
TRBV5-5	15	.	TRBJ1-3	.	CASSYSGTRGETIYF	TGTGCCAGCAGCTATTCCGGGACACGGGGGGAAACCATATATTTT
TRBV5-1	16	.	TRBJ1-6	.	CASRPGWGLVNSPLHF	TGCGCCAGCCGTCCGGGTTGGGGCCTCGTCAATTCACCCCTCCACTTT
TRBV11-2	13	.	TRBJ1-2	TRBD1	CASSPGQNYGYTF	TGTGCCAGCAGCCCGGGACAGAACTATGGCTACACCTTC
TRBV2	15	.	TRBJ2-2	.	CASSETVVAGGELFF	TGTGCCAGCAGTGAAACTGTAGTAGCCGGCGGGGAGCTGTTTTTT
TRBV29-1	11	.	TRBJ1-2	.	CSVAGIWGYTF	TGCAGCGTCGCAGGTATATGGGGCTACACCTTC
TRBV2	13	.	TRBJ1-2	TRBD1	CATSLDRVYGYTF	TGTGCCACCTCTTTAGACAGGGTCTATGGCTACACCTTC